These 14 T cell receptor beta chains share one sample of origin, sequenced in a study of preoperative IRX-2 immunotherapy in early breast cancer. Treatment in this sample: preoperative locoregional IRX-2 cytokine immunotherapy. Clones were sequenced by immunoSEQ multiplex PCR, and TCRdb holds only the in-frame ones, with some missing. The table has 30,000 to 35,000 clones, roughly 95% seen once. The sample was taken from a patient treated with IRX-2 immunotherapy. These receptors were taken from a human donor with breast cancer.

The rearrangement uses TRBV7-3 and TRBJ2-2; 8 bases align to TRBD2. Germline CDR1 is SGHTA and CDR2 is FQGTGA. After removal of 2 bases from V and 6 bases from J, the junction contained 5 bases not matched to a gene. This CDR3 region has 15 residues. CDR3 loop: CASSLGVAGPGELFF. CDR3 DNA: TGTGCCAGCAGCTTAGGGGTAGCGGGACCCGGGGAGCTGTTTTTT.

The chain links TRBV7-3 to TRBJ1-1; D is unresolved. Trimming removed 3 bases from V and 3 bases from J, with 11 bases in between. The CDR3 length is 14 residues. CDR1 SGHTA and CDR2 FQGTGA come from the germline V gene. For the CDR3, the DNA is TGTGCCAGCAGCTTCTACCGGGCGGACACTGAAGCTTTCTTT. Its protein product is CASSFYRADTEAFF.

This sequence joins TRBV20-1 and TRBJ2-4; unclear D gene. Between the trimmed V and J ends, which lost 1 base and 8 bases, there was a span of 3 bases. CDR1 DFQATT and CDR2 SNEGSKA come from the germline V gene (reference sequence). The CDR3 is made up of 10 amino acids. CDR3 sequence (DNA): TGCAGTGCTAGAGTGGACATTCAGTACTTC. Translation: CSARVDIQYF.

This chain links TRBV12-2 with TRBJ1-3. TRBV12-2 constitutes a pseudogene. The CDR3 extends over 16 amino acids. CDR3 DNA: TGTGCAAGTCGCTTAGTTTACCGCGACTCTGGAAACACCATATATTTT. Its translation is CASRLVYRDSGNTIYF.

V is TRBV2 and J is TRBJ2-3, with 13 bases aligning to TRBD2. The germline V gene has CDR1 SNHLY and CDR2 FYNNEI. V shed 6 bases, J shed 4 bases, and the junction held 4 bases outside the gene matches. The CDR3 length is 15 residues. The CDR3 sequence is CASRWGLAGPDTQYF. CDR3 bases: TGTGCCAGCAGATGGGGACTAGCGGGGCCAGATACGCAGTATTTT.

The chain recombines TRBV7-8 with TRBJ1-1, with D unclear. CDR3 length: 13 amino acids. The germline CDR1 and CDR2 sequences are SGHVS and FQNEAQ. V was trimmed by 0 bases and J by 8 bases, leaving 10 bases between them. For the CDR3, the DNA is TGTGCCAGCAGCTTAGCCGTTAATCTAGAAGCTTTCTTT. It translates to CASSLAVNLEAFF.

V is TRBV6-5 and J is TRBJ2-7, with a possible D match to TRBD1 (6 bases). The CDR3 contains 13 residues. Per germline, CDR1 MNHEY and CDR2 SVGAGI. V was clipped by 6 bases and J by 6 bases, with 15 bases between them. For the CDR3, the DNA is TGTGCCAGCAGCTCGGCCAGGGGTGGCGAGCAGTACTTC. Protein product: CASSSARGGEQYF.

The chain has TRBV7-9 and TRBJ1-5, with 7 positions matching TRBD1. Trimming took 4 bases from V and 5 from J; bases not matched to a gene: 8. The CDR3 loop spans 15 amino acids. Germline V gene lookup returns CDR1 SEHNR and CDR2 FQNEAQ (reference sequence). As DNA, the CDR3 is TGTGCCAGCAGCTACTCGACAGGGCCCCATCAGCCCCAGCATTTT. Translating gives CASSYSTGPHQPQHF.

The rearrangement joins TRBV18 to TRBJ2-3; D possibly corresponds to TRBD2 (6 bases). This CDR3 region has 18 residues. Trimming removed 3 bases from V and 2 bases from J, with 21 bases in between. Per the germline V gene, CDR1 is KGHSH and CDR2 is LQKENI. CDR3 loop: CASSPSRVADYITDTQYF. As DNA, the CDR3 is TGTGCCAGCTCACCGTCCAGGGTAGCGGACTACATCACAGATACGCAGTATTTT.

The rearrangement links TRBV2 to TRBJ2-2, with D uncertain. This CDR3 is 13 amino acids long. Between the trimmed V and J ends, which lost 8 bases and 0 bases, there was a span of 7 bases. The germline V gene encodes CDR1 SNHLY and CDR2 FYNNEI. CDR3 in amino acids: CASGRTNTGELFF. CDR3 nucleotides: TGTGCCAGCGGGCGTACGAACACCGGGGAGCTGTTTTTT.

The V and J genes are TRBV11-2 and TRBJ1-2, with TRBD1 matching 9 bases. CDR1 and CDR2 from the germline V gene are SGHAT and FQNNGV. The CDR3 contains 13 residues. Losses at the gene ends were 1 base for V and 8 bases for J; bases not matched to a gene: 2. CDR3 region: CASSLGGTGGYTF. In DNA, the CDR3 is TGTGCCAGCAGCTTAGGAGGGACAGGGGGCTACACCTTC.

The chain is built from TRBV7-8 and TRBJ2-2; D remains ambiguous. Germline V lookup: CDR1 SGHVS, CDR2 FQNEAQ. Trimming took 5 bases from V and 0 from J, leaving 10 bases between them. This CDR3 region has 15 residues. CDR3 residues: CASSPRTPNTGELFF. For the CDR3, the DNA is TGTGCCAGCAGCCCCCGGACCCCGAACACCGGGGAGCTGTTTTTT.

The genes are TRBV18 and TRBJ2-3; 10 nucleotides agree with TRBD1. CDR1 and CDR2 (germline): KGHSH, LQKENI. Germline trimming cut 6 bases from V and 8 bases from J; bases unmatched to any gene: 11. The CDR3 length is 15 residues. The CDR3 here is CASSEGTGVVGTQYF. The CDR3 DNA reads TGTGCCAGCTCGGAAGGGACAGGGGTCGTCGGTACGCAGTATTTT.

This chain connects TRBV2 to TRBJ2-7; 8 positions match TRBD1. Germline CDR1 reads SNHLY; CDR2 reads FYNNEI. The CDR3 runs 15 residues. The ends lost 8 bases at V and 2 bases at J; junction bases unmatched: 11. The DNA of the CDR3 is TGTGCCAGCGCTATAGGACAGGGTAGTGCCTACGAGCAGTACTTC. Encoded protein: CASAIGQGSAYEQYF.